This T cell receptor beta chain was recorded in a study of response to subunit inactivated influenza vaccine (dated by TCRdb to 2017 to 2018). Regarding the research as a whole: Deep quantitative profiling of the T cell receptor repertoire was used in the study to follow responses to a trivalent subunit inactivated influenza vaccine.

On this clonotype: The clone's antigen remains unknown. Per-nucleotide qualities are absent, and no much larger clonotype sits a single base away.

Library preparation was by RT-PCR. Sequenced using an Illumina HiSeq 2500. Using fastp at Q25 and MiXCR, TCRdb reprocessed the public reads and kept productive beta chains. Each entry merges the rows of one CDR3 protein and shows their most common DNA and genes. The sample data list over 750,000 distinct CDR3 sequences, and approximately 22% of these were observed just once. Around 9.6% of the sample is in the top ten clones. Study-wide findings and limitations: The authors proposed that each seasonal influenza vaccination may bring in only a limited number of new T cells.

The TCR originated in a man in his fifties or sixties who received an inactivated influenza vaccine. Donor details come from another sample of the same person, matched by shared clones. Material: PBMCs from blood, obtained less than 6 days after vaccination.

The DNA reads as follows: TGTGCCAGCAGCCTGGGACAGGGGGCGTCGACCCAGTACTTC. Its amino acids are CASSLGQGASTQYF. The chain uses TRBV5-6 and TRBJ2-5, and TRBD1 aligns with 12 junction nucleotides. V is cut back by 4 bases and J by 7 bases, with 5 bases in the junction unmatched. The CDR3 measures 14 amino acids from cysteine to phenylalanine. Of all the DNA, just the CDR3 is kept, 42 bases in frame from base 1. The germline V gene supplies CDR1 SGHDT and CDR2 YYEEEE.